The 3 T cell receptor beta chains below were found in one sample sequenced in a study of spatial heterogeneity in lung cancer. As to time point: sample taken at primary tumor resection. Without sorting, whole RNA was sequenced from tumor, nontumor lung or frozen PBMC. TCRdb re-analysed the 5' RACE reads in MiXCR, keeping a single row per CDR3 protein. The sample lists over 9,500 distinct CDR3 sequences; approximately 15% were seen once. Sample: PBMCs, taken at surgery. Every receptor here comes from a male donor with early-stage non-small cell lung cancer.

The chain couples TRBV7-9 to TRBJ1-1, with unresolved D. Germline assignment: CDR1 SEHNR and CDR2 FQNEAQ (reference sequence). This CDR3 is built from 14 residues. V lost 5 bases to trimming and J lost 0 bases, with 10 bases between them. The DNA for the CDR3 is TGTGCCAGCAGCGTAGGATCCATGAACACTGAAGCTTTCTTT. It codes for CASSVGSMNTEAFF.

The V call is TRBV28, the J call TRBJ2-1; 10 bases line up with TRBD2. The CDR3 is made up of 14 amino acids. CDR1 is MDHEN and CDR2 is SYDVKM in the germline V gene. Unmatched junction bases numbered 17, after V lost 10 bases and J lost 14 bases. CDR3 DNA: TGTGCCACCGCCCGACCTGGAGCGGGAGGGGAGGAGTTCTTC. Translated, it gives CATARPGAGGEEFF.

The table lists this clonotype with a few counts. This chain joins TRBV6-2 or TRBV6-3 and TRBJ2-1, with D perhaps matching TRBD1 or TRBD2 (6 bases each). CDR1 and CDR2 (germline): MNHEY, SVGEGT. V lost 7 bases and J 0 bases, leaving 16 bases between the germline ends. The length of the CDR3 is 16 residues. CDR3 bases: TGTGCCAGCACCTTGGGGGGCCCCCTCTCCTACAATGAGCAGTTCTTC. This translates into CASTLGGPLSYNEQFF.